This TCR beta chain was captured in a study of shared clonotypes between healthy human individuals. This clone appeared once. Profiled with immunoSEQ multiplex PCR; TCRdb holds only in-frame clones, not every one. The sample consists of some 2,000,000 clones, 90% to 97% of them appearing once. This sequence originates from a man younger than 35 in good health. Material for sequencing was naive CD4+ T cells sorted from blood. As to subset: CD45RA+ positively selected.

CDR3 loop: CASRPSGVHEQYF. In DNA form, the CDR3 reads TGTGCCAGCAGACCCTCAGGAGTCCACGAGCAGTACTTC. The chain couples TRBV7-2 to TRBJ2-7; D gene ambiguous. Germline V gene lookup returns CDR1 SGHTA and CDR2 FQGNSA. The CDR3 consists of 13 residues. V lost 6 bases to trimming and J lost 5 bases, with 14 bases between them. The whole variable domain, filled in from reference TRBV7-2 and TRBJ2-7, reads GAGVSQSPSNKVTEKGKDVELRCDPISGHTALYWYRQSLGQGLEFLIYFQGNSAPDKSGLPSDRFSAERTGGSVSTLTIQRTQQEDSAVYLCASRPSGVHEQYFGPGTRLTVT.